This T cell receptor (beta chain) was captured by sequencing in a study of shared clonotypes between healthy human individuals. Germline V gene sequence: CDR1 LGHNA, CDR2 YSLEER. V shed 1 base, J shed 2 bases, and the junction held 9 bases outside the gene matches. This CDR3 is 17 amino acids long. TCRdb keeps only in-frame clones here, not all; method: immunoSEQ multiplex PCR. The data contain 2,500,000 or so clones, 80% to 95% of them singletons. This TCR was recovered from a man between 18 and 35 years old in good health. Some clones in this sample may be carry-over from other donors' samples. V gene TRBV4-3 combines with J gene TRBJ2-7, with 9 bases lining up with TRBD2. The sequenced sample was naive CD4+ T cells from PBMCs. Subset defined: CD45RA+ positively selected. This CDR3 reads CASSQGGSGRFAYEQYF. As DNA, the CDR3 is TGCGCCAGCAGCCAAGGCGGTAGCGGGAGATTCGCCTACGAGCAGTACTTC.